A single sample gave rise to the 22 T cell receptor beta chains below, sequenced in a study of T-cell reconstitution after alpha-beta-depleted transplantation in children. Unique molecular identifiers were incorporated into the prepared TCRbeta library. TCRdb re-called the PCR reads with MiXCR, one entry per CDR3 protein. Of about 110,000 distinct CDR3 sequences listed, approximately 10% were seen once; the top ten hold less than 40%. Sequenced material: PBMCs, taken before TCRalphabeta/CD19-depleted stem cell transplant. The receptors originated from a boy aged 2 to 10 with acute lymphoblastic leukemia, due to receive a stem cell transplant.

The chain couples TRBV28 to TRBJ2-7; 8 bases are shared with TRBD2. CDR1 and CDR2 from the germline V gene are MDHEN and SYDVKM. The CDR3 consists of 15 residues. Trimming removed 5 bases from V and 3 bases from J; junction bases left unmatched: 9. The CDR3 DNA reads as TGTGCCAGCAGTCTAGCAGCCAGCGGGAGCTACGAGCAGTACTTC. As protein: CASSLAASGSYEQYF.

This clonotype has just a few counts. The chain uses TRBV10-2 and TRBJ2-1; possible D gene TRBD2, 5 bases. CDR3 size: 15 residues. The V gene lost 4 bases and the J gene lost 0 bases, with 10 bases spanning the gap. Germline V lookup: CDR1 WSHSY, CDR2 SAAADI. CDR3 DNA: TGCGCCAGCAGTGCCCCTAGCCCCTCCTACAATGAGCAGTTCTTC. It yields the protein CASSAPSPSYNEQFF.

At least ten counts were recorded for this clonotype. This chain links TRBV5-1 with TRBJ1-2, with D possibly being TRBD1 (5 bases). With 2 bases removed from V and 8 bases from J, the gap between germline ends came to 16 bases. Per the germline V gene, CDR1 is SGHRS and CDR2 is YFSETQ. This CDR3 spans 14 amino acids. In DNA, the CDR3 is TGCGCCAGCAGCTTAGTCGTGGGGGGGATCGGCTACACCTTC. Protein sequence: CASSLVVGGIGYTF.

This clonotype has only a few counts. V gene TRBV10-3 combines with J gene TRBJ1-2; perhaps TRBD1 as D (5 bases). Germline-derived CDR1 and CDR2 are ENHRY and SYGVKD. This CDR3 has 14 residues. V lost 2 bases and J 5 bases, leaving 12 bases between the germline ends. The CDR3: CAISEGGMGYGYTF. In DNA form, the CDR3 reads TGTGCCATCAGTGAGGGGGGGATGGGGTATGGCTACACCTTC.

This chain uses TRBV6-1 with TRBJ2-7; a possible D gene is TRBD1 (5 bases). In germline, CDR1 is MNHNS, CDR2 SASEGT. The V gene lost 2 bases and the J gene lost 4 bases, with 12 bases spanning the gap. The length of the CDR3 is 14 residues. The CDR3 protein is CASSEQGIRYEQYF. The CDR3 DNA reads as TGTGCCAGCAGTGAACAGGGTATACGTTACGAGCAGTACTTC.

This clonotype was recorded at least ten times. V and J are TRBV5-1 and TRBJ2-7; 10 positions agree with TRBD2. The CDR3 is 15 amino acids. CDR1 and CDR2 from the germline V gene are SGHRS and YFSETQ. The ends lost 3 bases at V and 0 bases at J; junction bases unmatched: 3. DNA for the CDR3: TGCGCCAGCAGCTATAGCGGGAGGATCTCCTACGAGCAGTACTTC. Translating gives CASSYSGRISYEQYF.

V gene TRBV9 combines with J gene TRBJ2-1, with 11 positions matching TRBD2. CDR1 is SGDLS, CDR2 YYNGEE, per germline. The V segment lost 3 bases and the J segment 2 bases; nucleotides outside the gene matches: 10. CDR3 size: 18 residues. In nucleotides, the CDR3 is TGTGCCAGCAGCGACAACCCCGGGACTAGCGGTGCCTACAATGAGCAGTTCTTC. Translating it yields CASSDNPGTSGAYNEQFF.

A few counts support this clonotype. The rearrangement uses TRBV6-5 and TRBJ2-1; 11 nucleotides line up with TRBD2. The CDR3 is 16 residues long. V dropped 1 base and J dropped 8; count of bases not matched to a gene: 7. The germline V gene encodes CDR1 MNHEY and CDR2 SVGAGI. The CDR3 DNA follows: TGTGCCAGCAGTTACTATGTGACTAGCGGGAAGGATGAGCAGTTCTTC. It specifies CASSYYVTSGKDEQFF.

This clonotype appeared a few times. V gene TRBV7-6 combines with J gene TRBJ2-5, with 7 nucleotides matching TRBD2. The germline V gene encodes CDR1 SGHVS and CDR2 FNYEAQ. The CDR3 extends over 16 amino acids. J was trimmed by 5 bases and V by 5 bases; bases with no gene match: 14. The CDR3 nucleotides read TGTGCCAGCAGCCGCTCCCCGGGAGGATCCCCGGAGACCCAGTACTTC. Translated, it gives CASSRSPGGSPETQYF. The entire variable domain, with the rest obtained from reference TRBV7-6 and TRBJ2-5, is as follows: GAGVSQSPRYKVTKRGQDVALRCDPISGHVSLYWYRQALGQGPEFLTYFNYEAQQDKSGLPNDRFSAERPEGSISTLTIQRTEQRDSAMYRCASSRSPGGSPETQYFGPGTRLLVL.

The chain carries TRBV20-1 and TRBJ2-3; no clear D gene. This CDR3 region has 14 residues. Germline CDR1 reads DFQATT; CDR2 reads SNEGSKA (reference sequence). Trimming shortened V by 1 base and J by 1 base, and 9 bases separated the two germline ends. CDR3: CSARGAPGTDTQYF. In nucleotides, the CDR3 is TGCAGTGCTAGAGGGGCCCCTGGCACAGATACGCAGTATTTT.

This clonotype was observed many times. The V gene is TRBV5-1, the J gene TRBJ1-1, with D unclear. V lost 0 bases and J 1 base, leaving 7 bases between the germline ends. Germline-derived CDR1 and CDR2 are SGHRS and YFSETQ. The CDR3 has 14 residues. The CDR3 sequence: CASSLAVTNTEAFF. As DNA, the CDR3 is TGCGCCAGCAGCTTGGCCGTGACGAACACTGAAGCTTTCTTT.

This clonotype was recorded many times. The chain recombines TRBV29-1 with TRBJ2-1, with 7 nucleotides matching TRBD1. Trimming removed 3 bases from V and 4 bases from J; junction bases left unmatched: 9. The CDR3 contains 15 residues. CDR1 SQVTM and CDR2 ANQGSEA come from the germline V gene. The chain's CDR3 is CSVENGTESYNEQFF. CDR3 DNA sequence: TGCAGCGTTGAGAATGGGACAGAATCTTACAATGAGCAGTTCTTC.

The chain combines TRBV6-1 with TRBJ2-6, with no clear D. Trimming removed 5 bases from V and 0 bases from J, with 14 bases in between. The CDR3 runs 17 residues. Looked up from germline, CDR1 is MNHNS and CDR2 is SASEGT. CDR3 loop: CASSTQWRSSGANVLTF. The CDR3 bases are TGTGCCAGCAGTACACAATGGAGAAGCTCTGGGGCCAACGTCCTGACTTTC.

This clonotype was observed many times. CDR3: CASSSGLREGTEAFF. CDR3 nucleotide sequence: TGCGCCAGCAGCTCGGGACTCCGGGAGGGCACTGAAGCTTTCTTT. V gene TRBV5-1 combines with J gene TRBJ1-1; weak D call: TRBD1 (5 bases). Germline lookup yields CDR1 SGHRS and CDR2 YFSETQ. Trimming removed 3 bases from V and 4 bases from J, with 16 bases in between. The CDR3 is 15 amino acids.

This clonotype was counted at least ten times. The V call is TRBV12-3 or TRBV12-4, the J call TRBJ2-2, with D possibly TRBD2 on 5 matching bases. The CDR3 spans 12 residues. Trimming removed 7 bases from V and 8 bases from J, with 11 bases in between. The CDR3 here is CASNILAGELFF. The CDR3 coding sequence is TGTGCCAGCAATATTCTAGCAGGGGAGCTGTTTTTT.

The chain carries TRBV29-1 and TRBJ2-5; D is possibly TRBD2 (6 bases). The CDR3 sequence is 13 residues long. The ends were cut back, 5 bases at V and 4 bases at J, with 14 bases in the middle. Looked up from germline, CDR1 is SQVTM and CDR2 is ANQGSEA. DNA for the CDR3: TGCAGCGTTAAGGATGGGAGGACAGAGACCCAGTACTTC. Encoded protein: CSVKDGRTETQYF.

The V call is TRBV6-2 or TRBV6-3, the J call TRBJ2-7; D is possibly TRBD1 (5 bases). Trimming removed 5 bases at V and 6 bases at J, with 20 bases between. The CDR3 spans 15 residues. CDR1 and CDR2 (germline): MNHEY, SVGEGT. The CDR3 protein is CASSPLDGRGFEQYF. For the CDR3, the DNA is TGTGCCAGCAGTCCCCTCGACGGAAGGGGATTCGAGCAGTACTTC.

This clonotype came up a few times. V gene TRBV6-1 combines with J gene TRBJ1-1; D is unresolved. The CDR3 loop spans 14 amino acids. The V and J ends lost 6 bases and 2 bases respectively, with 13 bases between them. The germline V gene has CDR1 MNHNS and CDR2 SASEGT. The CDR3 reads CASRKAIYNTEAFF. DNA of the CDR3: TGTGCCAGCAGAAAAGCCATATACAACACTGAAGCTTTCTTT.

The table lists this clonotype with many counts. The CDR3: CASSPAPGAYEQYF. The CDR3 nucleotides read TGCGCCAGCAGCCCGGCTCCAGGGGCCTACGAGCAGTACTTC. The V gene is TRBV5-1, the J gene TRBJ2-7; the D gene is possibly TRBD1 (6 bases). Germline CDR1 SGHRS, CDR2 YFSETQ. The CDR3 length is 14 residues. Trimming removed 4 bases at V and 2 bases at J, with 13 bases between.

This clonotype was observed many times. The J gene is TRBJ2-7, the V gene TRBV19, with TRBD2 matching over 7 bases. The CDR3 is 14 residues long. Per germline, CDR1 LNHDA and CDR2 SQIVND (reference sequence). With 5 bases clipped from V and 5 bases from J, the junction kept 9 bases outside the gene matches. CDR3 nucleotides: TGTGCCAGTAGTCCCAGGACTAGAAGCCACGAGCAGTACTTC. Translated: CASSPRTRSHEQYF.

The chain links TRBV20-1 to TRBJ1-5, with TRBD1 matching over 7 bases. With 2 bases clipped from V and 6 bases from J, the junction kept 10 bases outside the gene matches. Germline values: CDR1 DFQATT, CDR2 SNEGSKA (reference sequence). This CDR3 contains 15 residues. The DNA for the CDR3 is TGCAGTGCTAGACAGACAGGGCTCTCACTTCAGCCCCAGCATTTT. It codes for CSARQTGLSLQPQHF.

This chain connects TRBV7-2 to TRBJ2-7; TRBD1 matches 9 bases. Germline CDR1 SGHTA, CDR2 FQGNSA. The CDR3 spans 16 residues. V was pared by 0 bases and J by 4 bases, with 7 bases of the junction left unmatched. CDR3 bases: TGTGCCAGCAGCTTAGCCGGGACAGGGTTTCTATACGAGCAGTACTTC. The encoded protein is CASSLAGTGFLYEQYF.